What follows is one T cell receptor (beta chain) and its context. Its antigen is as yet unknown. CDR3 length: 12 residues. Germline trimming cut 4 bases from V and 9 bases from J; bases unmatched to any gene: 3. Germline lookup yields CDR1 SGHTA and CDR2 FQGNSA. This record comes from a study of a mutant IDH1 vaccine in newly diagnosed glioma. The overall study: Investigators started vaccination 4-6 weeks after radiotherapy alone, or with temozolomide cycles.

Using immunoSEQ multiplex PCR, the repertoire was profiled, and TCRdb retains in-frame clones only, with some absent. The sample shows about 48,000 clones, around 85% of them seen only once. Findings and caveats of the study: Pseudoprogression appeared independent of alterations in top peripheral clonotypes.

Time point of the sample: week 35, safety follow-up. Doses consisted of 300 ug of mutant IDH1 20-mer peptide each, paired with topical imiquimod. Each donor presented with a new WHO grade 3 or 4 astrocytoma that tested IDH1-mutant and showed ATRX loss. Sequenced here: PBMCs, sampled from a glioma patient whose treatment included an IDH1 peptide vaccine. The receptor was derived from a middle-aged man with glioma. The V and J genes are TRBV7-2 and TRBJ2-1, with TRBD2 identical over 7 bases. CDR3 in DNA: TGTGCCAGCAGCTCGACTAGCCGTGAGCAGTTCTTC. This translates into CASSSTSREQFF. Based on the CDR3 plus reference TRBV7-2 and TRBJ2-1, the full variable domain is GAGVSQSPSNKVTEKGKDVELRCDPISGHTALYWYRQSLGQGLEFLIYFQGNSAPDKSGLPSDRFSAERTGGSVSTLTIQRTQQEDSAVYLCASSSTSREQFFGPGTRLTVL.